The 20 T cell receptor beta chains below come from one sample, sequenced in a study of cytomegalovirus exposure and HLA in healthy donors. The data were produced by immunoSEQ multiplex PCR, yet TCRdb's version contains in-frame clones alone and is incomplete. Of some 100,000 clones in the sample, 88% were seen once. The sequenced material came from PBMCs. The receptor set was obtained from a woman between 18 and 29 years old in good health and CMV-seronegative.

The CDR3 spells CSVNRGSVSGETQYF. In DNA form, the CDR3 reads TGCAGCGTTAACAGGGGATCGGTTTCTGGGGAGACCCAGTACTTC. The rearrangement uses TRBV29-1 and TRBJ2-5; 7 nucleotides match TRBD1. J lost 5 bases, V lost 5 bases, and 14 bases had no gene match. The CDR3 contains 15 residues. The germline V gene encodes CDR1 SQVTM and CDR2 ANQGSEA.

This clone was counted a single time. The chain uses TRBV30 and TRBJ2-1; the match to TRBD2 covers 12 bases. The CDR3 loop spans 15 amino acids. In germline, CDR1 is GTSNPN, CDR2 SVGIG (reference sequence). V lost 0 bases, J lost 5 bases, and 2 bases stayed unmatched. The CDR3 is CAWSVLAGGHNEQFF. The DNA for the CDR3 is TGTGCCTGGAGTGTACTAGCGGGAGGCCACAATGAGCAGTTCTTC.

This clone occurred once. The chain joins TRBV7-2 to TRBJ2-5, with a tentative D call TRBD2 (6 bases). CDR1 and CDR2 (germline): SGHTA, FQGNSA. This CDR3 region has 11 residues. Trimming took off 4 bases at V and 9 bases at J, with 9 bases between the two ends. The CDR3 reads CASSSRGAQYF. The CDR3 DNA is TGTGCCAGCAGCTCCCGCGGGGCCCAGTACTTC.

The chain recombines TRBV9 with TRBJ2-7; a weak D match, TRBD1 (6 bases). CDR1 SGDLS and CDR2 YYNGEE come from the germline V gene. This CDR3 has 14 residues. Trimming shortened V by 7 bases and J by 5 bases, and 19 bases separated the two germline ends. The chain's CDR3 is CASQRTGNYDEQYF. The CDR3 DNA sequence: TGTGCCAGCCAGAGAACAGGGAATTATGACGAGCAGTACTTC.

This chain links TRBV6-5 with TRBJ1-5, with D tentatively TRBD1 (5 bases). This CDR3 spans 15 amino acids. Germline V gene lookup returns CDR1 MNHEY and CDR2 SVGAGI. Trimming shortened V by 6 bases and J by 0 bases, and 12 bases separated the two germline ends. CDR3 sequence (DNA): TGTGCCAGCAGCGACAGATACTATAGCAATCAGCCCCAGCATTTT. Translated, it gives CASSDRYYSNQPQHF.

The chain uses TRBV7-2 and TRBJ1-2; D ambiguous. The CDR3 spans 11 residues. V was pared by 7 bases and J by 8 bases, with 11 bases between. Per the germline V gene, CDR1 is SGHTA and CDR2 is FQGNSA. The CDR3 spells CASNADGGYTF. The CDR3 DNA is TGTGCCAGCAACGCGGATGGAGGCTACACCTTC.

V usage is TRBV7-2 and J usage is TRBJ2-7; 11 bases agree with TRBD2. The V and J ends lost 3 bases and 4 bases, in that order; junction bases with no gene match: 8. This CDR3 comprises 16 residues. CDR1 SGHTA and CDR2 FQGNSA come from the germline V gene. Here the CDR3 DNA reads TGTGCCAGCAGCTTTTATGGGGGACTAGCGGCTTACGAGCAGTACTTC. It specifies CASSFYGGLAAYEQYF.

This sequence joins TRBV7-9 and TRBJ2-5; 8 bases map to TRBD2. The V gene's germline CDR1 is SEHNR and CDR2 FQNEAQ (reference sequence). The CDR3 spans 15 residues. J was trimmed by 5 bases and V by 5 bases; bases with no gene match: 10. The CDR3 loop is CASSAGRATLETQYF. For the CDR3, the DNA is TGTGCCAGCAGCGCCGGGAGGGCAACCCTGGAGACCCAGTACTTC.

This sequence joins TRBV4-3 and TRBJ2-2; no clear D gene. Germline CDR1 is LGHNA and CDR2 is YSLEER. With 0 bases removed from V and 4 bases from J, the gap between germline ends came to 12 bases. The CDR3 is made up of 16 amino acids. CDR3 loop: CASSQDHQATTGELFF. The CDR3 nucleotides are TGCGCCAGCAGCCAAGATCACCAAGCCACCACCGGGGAGCTGTTTTTT.

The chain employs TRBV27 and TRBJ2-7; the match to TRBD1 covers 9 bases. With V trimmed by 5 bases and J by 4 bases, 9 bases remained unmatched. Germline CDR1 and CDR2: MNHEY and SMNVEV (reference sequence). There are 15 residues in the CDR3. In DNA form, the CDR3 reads TGTGCCAGCAGTGGTACCGGGACAGGGCAGTACGAGCAGTACTTC. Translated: CASSGTGTGQYEQYF.

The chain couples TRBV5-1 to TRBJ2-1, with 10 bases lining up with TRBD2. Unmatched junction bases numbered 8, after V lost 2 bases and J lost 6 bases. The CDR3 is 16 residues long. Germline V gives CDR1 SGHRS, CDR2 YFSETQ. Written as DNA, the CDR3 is TGCGCCAGCAGCTTTTCACTAGCGGGATTAGGCAATGAGCAGTTCTTC. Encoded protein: CASSFSLAGLGNEQFF. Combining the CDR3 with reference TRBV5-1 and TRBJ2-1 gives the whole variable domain KAGVTQTPRYLIKTRGQQVTLSCSPISGHRSVSWYQQTPGQGLQFLFEYFSETQRNKGNFPGRFSGRQFSNSRSEMNVSTLELGDSALYLCASSFSLAGLGNEQFFGPGTRLTVL.

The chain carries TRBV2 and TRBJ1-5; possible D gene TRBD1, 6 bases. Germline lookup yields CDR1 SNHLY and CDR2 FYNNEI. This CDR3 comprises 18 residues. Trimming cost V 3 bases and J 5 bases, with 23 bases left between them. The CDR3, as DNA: TGTGCCAGCAGTGAGGAGCTTTCCTTGAGGACAGTCGATCAGCCCCAGCATTTT. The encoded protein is CASSEELSLRTVDQPQHF.

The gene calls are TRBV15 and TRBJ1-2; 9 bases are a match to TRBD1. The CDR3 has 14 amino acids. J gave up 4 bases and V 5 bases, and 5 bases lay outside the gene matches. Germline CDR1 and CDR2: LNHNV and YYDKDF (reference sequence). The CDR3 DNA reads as TGTGCCACCAGCCCACAGGGGGCGGGCTATGGCTACACCTTC. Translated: CATSPQGAGYGYTF.

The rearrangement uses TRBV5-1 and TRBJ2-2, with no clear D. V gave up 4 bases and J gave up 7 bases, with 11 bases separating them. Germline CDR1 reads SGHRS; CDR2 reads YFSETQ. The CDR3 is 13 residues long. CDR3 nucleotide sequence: TGCGCCAGCAGCGAACTATTAGACGGGGAGCTGTTTTTT. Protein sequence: CASSELLDGELFF.

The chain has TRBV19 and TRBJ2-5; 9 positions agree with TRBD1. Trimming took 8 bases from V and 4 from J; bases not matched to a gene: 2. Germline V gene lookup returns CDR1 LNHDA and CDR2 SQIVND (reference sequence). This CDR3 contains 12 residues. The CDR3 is CASQDRGETQYF. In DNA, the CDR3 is TGTGCCAGTCAGGACAGGGGAGAGACCCAGTACTTC. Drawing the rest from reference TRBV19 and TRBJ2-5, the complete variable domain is DGGITQSPKYLFRKEGQNVTLSCEQNLNHDAMYWYRQDPGQGLRLIYYSQIVNDFQKGDIAEGYSVSREKKESFPLTVTSAQKNPTAFYLCASQDRGETQYFGPGTRLLVL.

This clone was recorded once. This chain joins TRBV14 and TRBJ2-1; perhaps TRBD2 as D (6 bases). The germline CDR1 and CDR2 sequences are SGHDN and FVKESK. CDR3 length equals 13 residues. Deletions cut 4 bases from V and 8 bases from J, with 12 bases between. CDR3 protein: CASSPSGRHEQFF. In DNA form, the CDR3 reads TGTGCCAGCAGCCCATCCGGGAGACATGAGCAGTTCTTC.

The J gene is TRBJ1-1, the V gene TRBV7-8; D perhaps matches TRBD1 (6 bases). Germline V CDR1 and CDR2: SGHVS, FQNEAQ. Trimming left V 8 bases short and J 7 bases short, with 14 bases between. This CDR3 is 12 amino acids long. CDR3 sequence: CASERGFGEAFF. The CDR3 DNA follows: TGTGCCAGCGAGAGGGGGTTTGGTGAAGCTTTCTTT.

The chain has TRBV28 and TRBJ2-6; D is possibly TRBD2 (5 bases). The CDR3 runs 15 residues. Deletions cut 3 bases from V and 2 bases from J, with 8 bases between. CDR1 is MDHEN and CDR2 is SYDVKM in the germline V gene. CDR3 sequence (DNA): TGTGCCAGCAGTTTCGGAGGTCCTGGGGCCAACGTCCTGACTTTC. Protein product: CASSFGGPGANVLTF.

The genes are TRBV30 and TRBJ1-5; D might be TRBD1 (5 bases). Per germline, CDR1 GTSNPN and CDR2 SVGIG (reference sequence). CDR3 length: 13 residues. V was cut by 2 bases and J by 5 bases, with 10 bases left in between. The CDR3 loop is CAWSYRRDQPQHF. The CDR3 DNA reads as TGTGCCTGGAGTTACAGGAGAGATCAGCCCCAGCATTTT.

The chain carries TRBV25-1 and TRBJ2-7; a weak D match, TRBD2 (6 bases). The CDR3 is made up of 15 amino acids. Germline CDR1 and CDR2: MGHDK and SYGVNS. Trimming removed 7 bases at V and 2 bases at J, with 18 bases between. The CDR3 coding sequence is TGTGCCAGCACACCAACCGGGACTGGGACCTACGAGCAGTACTTC. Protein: CASTPTGTGTYEQYF.